This T cell receptor beta chain was profiled in a study of shared clonotypes between healthy human individuals. The V gene's germline CDR1 is SEHNR and CDR2 FQNEAQ (reference sequence). The V gene end was trimmed by 5 bases and the J gene end by 0 bases; junction bases not matched to a gene: 16. This CDR3 is 19 amino acids long. Sequencing used immunoSEQ multiplex PCR; TCRdb keeps in-frame clones, though not all of them. This sample carries approximately 1.9 million clones, 80% to 95% of them seen once, and the ten largest clones take about 1.7%. As defined, naive CD8 cells were CD45RO-negative and positively selected for CCR7, with terminally differentiated effector memory CD45RA+ cells excluded.

This receptor was taken from a man aged 18 to 30 in good health. Some clones in this sample may be carry-over from other donors' samples. Source material: naive CD8+ T cells from PBMCs. V and J are TRBV7-9 and TRBJ2-4; 7 bases fit TRBD2. The CDR3 DNA reads TGTGCCAGCAGCGACATAGCGTGGGAACGGGAGGTAGCCAAAAACATTCAGTACTTC. It codes for CASSDIAWEREVAKNIQYF.